The TCR beta chain described here comes from a study of blood T cell repertoires in COVID-19. As for the study in general: Collection of acute and convalescent COVID-19 samples took place in the United States, Italy and Spain. In each case, the material was cDNA or gDNA derived from T cells, B-cell-depleted T cells, or PBMCs.

Seattle patients were enrolled while actively infected and followed longitudinally. The germline V gene encodes CDR1 LNHNV and CDR2 YYDKDF (reference sequence). V trimming: 2 bases; J trimming: 6 bases; junction bases outside the gene matches: 6. The CDR3 is made up of 14 amino acids. Original processing methods: For nucleated cells, counts were estimated from reference gene primer amplification. Profiling relied on immunoSEQ multiplex PCR, and the TCRdb table lists in-frame clones only, not all of them. The V and J calls and clone size come from that table; D and trimming were worked out from the DNA. The sample lists around 210,000 clones, about 82% occurring once.

Sequenced material: peripheral blood. The clonotype originates from a man aged 55 to 70 with COVID-19, enrolled during active disease. The J gene is TRBJ1-1, the V gene TRBV15; 7 nucleotides match TRBD1. Here the CDR3 reads CATSRHLQGSEAFF. Here the CDR3 DNA reads TGTGCCACCAGCAGACATCTACAGGGGTCTGAAGCTTTCTTT.